This T cell receptor (beta chain) was obtained from a study of OX40 agonist ivuxolimab in advanced cancers. TCRdb's copy holds only in-frame clones and misses some; the assay was immunoSEQ multiplex PCR. The table includes under 45,000 clones, 65% to 85% detected once. Details on this clone: Its antigen is as yet unknown.

The CDR3 is 13 amino acids. CDR1 is SGHTA, CDR2 FQGTGA, per germline. V was cut by 1 base and J by 4 bases, with 5 bases left in between. The study, taken as a whole, reports: Near-lowest levels of clonal expansion characterized partial responders at 0.1-3.0 mg/kg. CD4+ and CD8+ blood T cells expanded clonally by week 6 at 0.1 to 3.0 mg/kg.

Autoimmune disease history or systemic immunosuppression excluded patients. The receptor was derived from an adult with an advanced solid tumor such as melanoma, head and neck, liver or kidney cancer. The genes are TRBV7-3 and TRBJ1-3, with D uncertain. The sequencing used CD4+ or CD8+ T cells sorted from blood, collected in a trial of the OX40 agonist ivuxolimab. The CDR3 coding sequence is TGTGCCAGCAGCTTAAATCGCGGAAACACCATATATTTT. Translating it yields CASSLNRGNTIYF.